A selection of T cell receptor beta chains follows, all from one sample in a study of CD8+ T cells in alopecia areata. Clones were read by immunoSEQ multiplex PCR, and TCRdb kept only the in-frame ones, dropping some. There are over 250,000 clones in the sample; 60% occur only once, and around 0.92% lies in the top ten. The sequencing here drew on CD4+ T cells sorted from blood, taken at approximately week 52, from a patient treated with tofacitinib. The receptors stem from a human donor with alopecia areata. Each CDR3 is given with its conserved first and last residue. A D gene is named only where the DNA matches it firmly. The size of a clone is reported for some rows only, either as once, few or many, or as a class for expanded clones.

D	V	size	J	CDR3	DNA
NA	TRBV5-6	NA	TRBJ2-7	CASSVVALEQYF	TGTGCCAGCAGCGTGGTGGCCCTTGAGCAGTACTTC
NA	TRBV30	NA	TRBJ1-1	CAWSEGHKNTEAFF	TGTGCCTGGAGTGAGGGACATAAGAACACTGAAGCTTTCTTT
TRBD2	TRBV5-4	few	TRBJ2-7	CASGSGGASHSYEQYF	TGTGCCAGCGGGAGCGGGGGGGCTTCACATTCCTACGAGCAGTACTTC
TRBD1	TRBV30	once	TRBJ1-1	CAWRGQGETEAFF	TGTGCCTGGAGAGGTCAGGGGGAAACTGAAGCTTTCTTT
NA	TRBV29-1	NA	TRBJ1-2	CSVAGLDYGYTF	TGCAGCGTTGCAGGGCTGGACTATGGCTACACCTTC
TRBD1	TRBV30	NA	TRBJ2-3	CAWSVQGTSRNTQYF	TGTGCCTGGAGTGTACAGGGGACGAGCAGGAATACGCAGTATTTT
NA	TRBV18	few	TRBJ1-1	CASSRDLNTEAFF	TGTGCCAGCTCACGGGACTTGAACACTGAAGCTTTCTTT
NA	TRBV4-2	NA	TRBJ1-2	CASSRANGYTF	TGTGCCAGCAGCCGAGCTAATGGCTACACCTTC
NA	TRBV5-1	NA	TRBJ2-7	CASSLGTVTLYYEQYF	TGCGCCAGCAGCTTGGGGACAGTCACCCTCTACTACGAGCAGTACTTC
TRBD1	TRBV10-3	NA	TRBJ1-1	CAISGTGRHTEAFF	TGTGCCATCAGCGGGACAGGGAGGCACACTGAAGCTTTCTTT
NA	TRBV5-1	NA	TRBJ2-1	CASSYRDNEQFF	TGCGCCAGCAGCTACAGGGACAATGAGCAGTTCTTC
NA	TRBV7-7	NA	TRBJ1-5	CASSLGEDQPQHF	TGTGCTAGCAGCTTGGGGGAAGATCAGCCCCAGCATTTT
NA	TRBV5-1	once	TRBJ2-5	CASSLGGASEETQYF	TGCGCCAGCAGCCTAGGGGGGGCAAGTGAAGAGACCCAGTACTTC
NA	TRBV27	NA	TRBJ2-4	CASSPTVKGNIQYF	TGTGCCAGCAGTCCCACAGTTAAGGGAAACATTCAGTACTTC
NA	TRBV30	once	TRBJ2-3	CAWSTQGYGDTQYF	TGTGCCTGGAGTACGCAGGGGTATGGAGATACGCAGTATTTT
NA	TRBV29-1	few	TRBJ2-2	CSVERAGELFF	TGCAGCGTGGAGCGGGCCGGGGAGCTGTTTTTT
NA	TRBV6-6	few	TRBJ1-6	CASSYPKGSGSPLHF	TGTGCCAGCAGTTACCCGAAGGGGTCGGGTTCACCCCTCCACTTT
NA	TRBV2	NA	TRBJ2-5	CASRQEQETQYF	TGTGCCAGCCGACAGGAGCAAGAGACCCAGTACTTC
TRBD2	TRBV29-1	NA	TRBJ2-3	CSAWTSGEGDTQYF	TGCAGCGCTTGGACTAGCGGGGAGGGAGATACGCAGTATTTT
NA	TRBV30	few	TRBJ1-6	CAWSSSYNSPLHF	TGTGCCTGGAGCAGCTCCTATAATTCACCCCTCCACTTT
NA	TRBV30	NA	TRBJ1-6	CAWTSWGRYGSPLHF	TGTGCCTGGACCTCCTGGGGACGGTATGGGTCACCCCTCCACTTT
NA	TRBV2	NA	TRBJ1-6	CASSASRDLPLHF	TGTGCCAGCAGTGCCAGTAGAGATCTGCCCCTCCACTTT
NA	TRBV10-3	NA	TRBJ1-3	CAGRPRGPGNTIYF	TGTGCCGGACGTCCCAGGGGCCCTGGAAACACCATATATTTT
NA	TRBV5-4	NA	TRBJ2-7	CASSPKPGEQYF	TGTGCCAGCAGCCCGAAGCCGGGGGAGCAGTACTTC
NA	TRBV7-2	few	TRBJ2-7	CASSPRTGYDSYEQYF	TGTGCCAGCAGCCCGAGAACAGGGTATGACTCCTACGAGCAGTACTTC
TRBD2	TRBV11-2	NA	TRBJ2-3	CASSLIAGATDTQYF	TGTGCCAGCAGCTTAATAGCGGGGGCCACAGATACGCAGTATTTT
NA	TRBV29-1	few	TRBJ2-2	CSVEVGSTNTGELFF	TGCAGCGTTGAAGTCGGCAGCACGAACACCGGGGAGCTGTTTTTT
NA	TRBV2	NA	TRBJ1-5	CASSEGGLGNQPQHF	TGTGCCAGCAGTGAAGGGGGGCTGGGCAATCAGCCCCAGCATTTT
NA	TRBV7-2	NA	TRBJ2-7	CASSLARQGAYEQYF	TGTGCCAGCAGCTTAGCTAGGCAGGGAGCCTACGAGCAGTACTTC
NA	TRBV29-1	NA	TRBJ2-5	CSVPLGQETQYF	TGTAGCGTTCCCCTGGGCCAAGAGACCCAGTACTTC
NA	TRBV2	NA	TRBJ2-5	CASRRGLQETQYF	TGTGCCAGCAGGCGGGGGCTCCAAGAGACCCAGTACTTC
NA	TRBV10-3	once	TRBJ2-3	CAISRGEDTQYF	TGTGCCATCAGCCGAGGGGAGGATACGCAGTATTTT
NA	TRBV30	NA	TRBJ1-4	CAWSVHLATNEKLFF	TGTGCCTGGAGTGTACATCTAGCAACTAATGAAAAACTGTTTTTT
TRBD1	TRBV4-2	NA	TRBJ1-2	CASSQDWDSDYGYTF	TGTGCCAGCAGCCAAGACTGGGACAGCGACTATGGCTACACCTTC
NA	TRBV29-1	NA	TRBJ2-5	CSVGRQGLGETQYF	TGCAGCGTAGGGAGACAGGGACTAGGAGAGACCCAGTACTTC
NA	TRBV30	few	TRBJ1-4	CAWRAVGLREKLFF	TGTGCCTGGAGAGCTGTCGGGTTACGAGAAAAACTGTTTTTT
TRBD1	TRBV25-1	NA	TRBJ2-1	CASSEVGTAYNEQFF	TGTGCCAGCAGTGAAGTCGGGACAGCATACAATGAGCAGTTCTTC
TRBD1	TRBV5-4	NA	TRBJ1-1	CASSPRQGANTEAFF	TGTGCCAGCAGCCCACGACAGGGGGCGAACACTGAAGCTTTCTTT
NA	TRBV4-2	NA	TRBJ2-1	CASSQGTANSYNEQFF	TGTGCCAGCAGCCAAGGGACTGCAAACTCCTACAATGAGCAGTTCTTC
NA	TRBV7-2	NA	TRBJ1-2	CASSLARRDLNYGYTF	TGTGCCAGCAGCTTAGCGAGGAGGGACCTCAACTATGGCTACACCTTC
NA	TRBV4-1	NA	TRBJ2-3	CASSQDIRGTTDTQYF	TGCGCCAGCAGCCAAGATATACGGGGGACCACAGATACGCAGTATTTT
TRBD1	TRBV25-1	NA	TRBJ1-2	CASSATGNNYGYTF	TGTGCCAGCAGTGCGACAGGGAATAACTATGGCTACACCTTC
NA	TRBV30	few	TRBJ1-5	CAWSVTNNQPQHF	TGTGCCTGGAGTGTGACAAACAATCAGCCCCAGCATTTT
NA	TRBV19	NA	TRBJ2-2	CASSIGVGAQSGELFF	TGTGCCAGTAGTATAGGGGTAGGGGCGCAATCCGGGGAGCTGTTTTTT
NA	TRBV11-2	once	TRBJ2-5	CASSLRGMATQYF	TGTGCCAGCAGCTTAAGGGGGATGGCGACCCAGTACTTC
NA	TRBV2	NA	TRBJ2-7	CASSELGYEQYF	TGTGCCAGCAGTGAACTGGGGTACGAGCAGTACTTC
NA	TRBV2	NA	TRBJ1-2	CASSAQDGIYGYTF	TGTGCCAGCAGTGCACAGGACGGTATCTATGGCTACACCTTC
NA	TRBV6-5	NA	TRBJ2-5	CAISEPRETQYF	TGTGCCATCAGTGAGCCAAGAGAGACCCAGTACTTC
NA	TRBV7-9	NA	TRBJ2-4	CASSLVTLLAKNIQYF	TGTGCCAGCAGCTTAGTAACCCTACTAGCCAAAAACATTCAGTACTTC
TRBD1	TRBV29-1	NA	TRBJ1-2	CSVLGDRPMNYGYTF	TGCAGCGTTCTCGGGGACAGGCCTATGAACTATGGCTACACCTTC
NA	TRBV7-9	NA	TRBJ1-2	CASSLEERSYTF	TGTGCCAGCAGCTTAGAGGAAAGAAGCTACACCTTC
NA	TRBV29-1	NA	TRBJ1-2	CSVGTVIGSGTF	TGCAGCGTGGGGACGGTGATCGGATCGGGTACCTTC
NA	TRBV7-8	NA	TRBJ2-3	CASSFRTPADTQYF	TGTGCCAGCAGCTTTCGGACTCCCGCGGATACGCAGTATTTT
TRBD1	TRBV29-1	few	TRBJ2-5	CSGDRGGETQYF	TGCAGCGGAGACAGGGGCGGAGAGACCCAGTACTTC
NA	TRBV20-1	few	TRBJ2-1	CSARTNEQFF	TGCAGTGCTAGGACCAATGAGCAGTTCTTC